This TCR beta chain was found in a study of blood T cell repertoires in COVID-19. Looking at the study overall: Material from acute and convalescent COVID-19 was sourced from the United States, Italy and Spain. In each case, the material was cDNA or gDNA derived from T cells, B-cell-depleted T cells, or PBMCs.

Authors' methods: Counts of nucleated cells, estimated from reference gene primer amplification, were obtained. TCRdb's table, derived via immunoSEQ multiplex PCR, lists solely in-frame clones and lacks some. That table is the source of V, J and clone size, and D and trimming were worked out from the DNA. This table has about 200,000 clones, just under 85% appearing once. J gave up 0 bases and V 3 bases, and 3 bases lay outside the gene matches. The CDR3 totals 16 residues. Looked up from germline, CDR1 is SGDLS and CDR2 is YYNGEE. Sequenced input: peripheral blood. The clonotype was recovered from a woman in her 70s with active or convalescent COVID-19. This chain joins TRBV9 and TRBJ2-2; 9 nucleotides align to TRBD2. The CDR3 coding sequence is TGTGCCAGCAGCGCAAGACTAGCGGCGAACACCGGGGAGCTGTTTTTT. Translation gives CASSARLAANTGELFF.